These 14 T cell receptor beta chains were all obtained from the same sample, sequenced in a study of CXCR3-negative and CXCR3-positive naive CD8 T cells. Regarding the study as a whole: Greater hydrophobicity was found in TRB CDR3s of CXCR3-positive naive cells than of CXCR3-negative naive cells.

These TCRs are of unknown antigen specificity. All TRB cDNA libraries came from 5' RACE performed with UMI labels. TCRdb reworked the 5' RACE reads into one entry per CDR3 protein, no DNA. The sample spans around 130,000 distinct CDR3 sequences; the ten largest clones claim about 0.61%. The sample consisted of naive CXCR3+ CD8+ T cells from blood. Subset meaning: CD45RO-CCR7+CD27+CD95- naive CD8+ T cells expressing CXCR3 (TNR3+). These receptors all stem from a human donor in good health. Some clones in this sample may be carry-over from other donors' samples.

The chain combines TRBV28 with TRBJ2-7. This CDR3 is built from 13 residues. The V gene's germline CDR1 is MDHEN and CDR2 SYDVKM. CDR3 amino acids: CASSLTFNYEQYF. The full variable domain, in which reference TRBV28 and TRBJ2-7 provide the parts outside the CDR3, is DVKVTQSSRYLVKRTGEKVFLECVQDMDHENMFWYRQDPGLGLRLIYFSYDVKMKEKGDIPEGYSVSREKKERFSLILESASTNQTSMYLCASSLTFNYEQYFGPGTRLTVT.

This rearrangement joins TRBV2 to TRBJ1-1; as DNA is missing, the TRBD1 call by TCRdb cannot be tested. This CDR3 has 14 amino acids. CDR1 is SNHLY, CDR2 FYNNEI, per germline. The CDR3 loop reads CASSPFGGNTEAFF.

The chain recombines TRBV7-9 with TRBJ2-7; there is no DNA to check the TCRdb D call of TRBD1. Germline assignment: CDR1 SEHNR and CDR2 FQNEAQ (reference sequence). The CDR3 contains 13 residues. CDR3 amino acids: CASSPGGVYEQYF.

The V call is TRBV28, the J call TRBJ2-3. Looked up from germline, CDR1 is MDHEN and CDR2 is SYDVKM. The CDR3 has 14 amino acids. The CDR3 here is CASSWNPSTDTQYF.

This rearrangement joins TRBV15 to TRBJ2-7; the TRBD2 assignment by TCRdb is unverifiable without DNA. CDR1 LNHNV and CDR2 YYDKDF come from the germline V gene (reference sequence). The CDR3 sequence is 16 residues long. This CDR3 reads CATSSLTSDLVYEQYF. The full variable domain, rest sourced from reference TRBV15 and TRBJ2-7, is DAMVIQNPRYQVTQFGKPVTLSCSQTLNHNVMYWYQQKSSQAPKLLFHYYDKDFNNEADTPDNFQSRRPNTSFCFLDIRSPGLGDTAMYLCATSSLTSDLVYEQYFGPGTRLTVT.

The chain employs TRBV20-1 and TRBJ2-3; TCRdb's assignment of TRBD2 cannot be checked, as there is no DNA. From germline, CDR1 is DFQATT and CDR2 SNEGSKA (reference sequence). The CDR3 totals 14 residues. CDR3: CSARRELEGDTQYF.

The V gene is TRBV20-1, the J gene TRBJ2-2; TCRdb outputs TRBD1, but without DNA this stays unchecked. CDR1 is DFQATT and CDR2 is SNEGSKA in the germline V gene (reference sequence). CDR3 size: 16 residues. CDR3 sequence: CSASDRDRGDTGELFF.

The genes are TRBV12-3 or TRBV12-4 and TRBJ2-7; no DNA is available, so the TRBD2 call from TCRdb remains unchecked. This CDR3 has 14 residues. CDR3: CASSTREGPYEQYF.

CDR3 amino acids: CASSSSAREQYF. The V gene is TRBV7-9, the J gene TRBJ2-7; TCRdb selects TRBD2, and the lack of DNA leaves this call unchecked. The CDR3 is 12 residues long. Germline V gene sequence: CDR1 SEHNR, CDR2 FQNEAQ (reference sequence).

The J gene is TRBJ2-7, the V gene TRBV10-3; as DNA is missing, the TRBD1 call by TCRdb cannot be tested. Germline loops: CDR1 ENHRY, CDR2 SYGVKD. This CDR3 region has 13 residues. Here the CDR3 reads CAISEGQTYEQYF.

The CDR3 reads CASSFRSSYEQYF. The gene calls are TRBV7-6 and TRBJ2-7. Germline V lookup: CDR1 SGHVS, CDR2 FNYEAQ. This CDR3 spans 13 amino acids.

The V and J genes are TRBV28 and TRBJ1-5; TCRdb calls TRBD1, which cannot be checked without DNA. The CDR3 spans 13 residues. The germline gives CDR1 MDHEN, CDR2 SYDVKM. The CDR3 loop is CASSPPDNQPQHF.

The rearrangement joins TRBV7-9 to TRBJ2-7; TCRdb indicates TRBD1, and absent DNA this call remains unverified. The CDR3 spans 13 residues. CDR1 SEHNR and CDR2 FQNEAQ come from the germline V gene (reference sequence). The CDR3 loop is CASSLTQGDEQYF.

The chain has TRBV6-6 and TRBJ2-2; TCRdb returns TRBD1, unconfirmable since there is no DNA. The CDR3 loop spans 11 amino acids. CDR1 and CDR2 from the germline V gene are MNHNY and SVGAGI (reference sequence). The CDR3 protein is CASEGPGELFF.